The rows below give T cell receptor beta chains drawn from one sample of a study of T cell repertoires in urothelial bladder cancer. Libraries were prepared by immunoSEQ multiplex PCR; TCRdb keeps only in-frame clonotypes and omits some of them. The repertoire holds fewer than 15,000 clones, with 60% to 70% as singletons. The sequenced material came from tumor-infiltrating cells from bladder cancer. Receptor source: a human donor with urothelial carcinoma. The CDR3 runs from the conserved cysteine through the conserved F or W. A D gene is named only where the DNA matches it firmly. The size of a clone is reported for some rows only, either as once, few or many, or as a class for expanded clones.

TRBV6-5	TRBJ1-3	-	-	TGTGCCAGCAGTTCCGGACAGCTCTCTGGAAACACCATATATTTT	CASSSGQLSGNTIYF
TRBV9	TRBJ2-2	-	-	TGTGCCAGCAGCGTTGCGACTTTTCCCGGGGAGCTGTTTTTT	CASSVATFPGELFF
TRBV4-3	TRBJ1-2	-	-	TGCGCCAGCAGCCAAGATCTGGCAGTTAACTATGGCTACACCTTC	CASSQDLAVNYGYTF
TRBV7-3	TRBJ2-4	TRBD2	-	TGTGCCAGCAGCTTGGGACCAACTAGCGCGTTAGCCAAAAACATTCAGTACTTC	CASSLGPTSALAKNIQYF
TRBV20-1	TRBJ2-3	-	once	TGCAGTGCTGAGAAAGATACGCAGTATTTT	CSAEKDTQYF
TRBV7-3	TRBJ1-6	-	-	TGTGCCAGCAGCTTAGGACAGAACTCACCCCTCCACTTT	CASSLGQNSPLHF
TRBV6-6	TRBJ2-5	TRBD2	-	TGTGCCAGCAGCCGACTTGGGAGGGACCAGTACTTC	CASSRLGRDQYF
TRBV7-2	TRBJ2-1	-	-	TGTGCCAGCAGCTTTAGCTCCTACAATGAGCAGTTCTTC	CASSFSSYNEQFF
TRBV7-2	TRBJ2-1	TRBD2	-	TGTGCCAGCAGCCCAACTAGCGGGGGGGCGCAGGCGTTCTTC	CASSPTSGGAQAFF
TRBV10-3	TRBJ1-2	-	-	TGTGCCATCAGTGAGCGGGGGGATGGCTACACCTTC	CAISERGDGYTF
TRBV18	TRBJ1-4	TRBD1	few	TGTGCCAGCTCCCTAGGGACAGGGGCGGATGAAAAACTGTTTTTT	CASSLGTGADEKLFF
TRBV18	TRBJ2-5	TRBD1	once	TGTGCCAGCTCACCCCCCCGGGACAGGGCCCAAGAGACCCAGTACTTC	CASSPPRDRAQETQYF
TRBV7-6	TRBJ2-1	-	-	TGTGCCAGCAGGGGGGAGATGGGCAATGAGCAGTTCTTC	CASRGEMGNEQFF
TRBV4-2	TRBJ2-3	-	-	TGTGCCAGCAGCCAAGGATTCAGGGCAACAGATACGCAGTATTTT	CASSQGFRATDTQYF
TRBV6-5	TRBJ1-1	-	once	TGTGCCAGCAGTTACGGGAGGAACACTGAAGCTTTCTTT	CASSYGRNTEAFF
TRBV7-6	TRBJ2-1	-	-	TGTGCCAGCAGCGCAACAGGCAATGAGCAGTTCTTC	CASSATGNEQFF
TRBV7-2	TRBJ2-5	TRBD1	-	TGTGCCAGCAGTCCACAGGGGGCTCCGGGCGGGGAGACCCAGTACTTC	CASSPQGAPGGETQYF
TRBV4-3	TRBJ2-2	-	once	TGCGCCAGCGCCAGGGATTCGAACACCGGGGAGCTGTTTTTT	CASARDSNTGELFF
TRBV7-9	TRBJ2-3	TRBD1	few	TGTGCCAGCAGCTTAGGGCTGGGACAGGGCACAGATACGCAGTATTTT	CASSLGLGQGTDTQYF
TRBV4-1	TRBJ1-6	TRBD1	few	TGCGCCAGCAGCCAAGGTCCCTTGGGAGGGGGCAATTCACCCCTCCACTTT	CASSQGPLGGGNSPLHF
TRBV6-5	TRBJ1-3	-	-	TGTGCCAGCAGCCCGACACGGTCCGCTGGAAACACCATATATTTT	CASSPTRSAGNTIYF
TRBV5-6	TRBJ1-6	-	-	TGTGCCAGCAGCTTAGAGATCTATAATTCACCCCTCCACTTT	CASSLEIYNSPLHF
TRBV10-3	TRBJ2-7	-	-	TGTGCCATCAGTGAGTCAGGGATCCAAGCCTTCTACGAGCAGTACTTC	CAISESGIQAFYEQYF
TRBV10-3	TRBJ1-5	TRBD1	-	TGTGCCATCAGTGAGTTCGAGGGGGCGCGGAGCAATCAGCCCCAGCATTTT	CAISEFEGARSNQPQHF
TRBV7-2	TRBJ1-2	-	few	TGTGCCAGCAGCTCCGAGCCGAGGGTTTATGGCTACACCTTC	CASSSEPRVYGYTF
TRBV7-3	TRBJ2-1	-	-	TGTGCCAGCAGCTTAAAGGGCCCCCGCGACCTTGAGCAGTTCTTC	CASSLKGPRDLEQFF
TRBV7-8	TRBJ2-3	-	-	TGTGCCAGCAGGTTAAGGGATACGCAGTATTTT	CASRLRDTQYF
TRBV7-3	TRBJ1-1	-	-	TGTGCCAGCAGCGCCGGACAGCGGAACACTGAAGCTTTCTTT	CASSAGQRNTEAFF
TRBV2	TRBJ2-3	-	-	TGTGCCAGCAGTGAAGCGGGGGGCCGGGGAGATACGCAGTATTTT	CASSEAGGRGDTQYF
TRBV7-9	TRBJ1-3	-	-	TGTGCCAGCAGCTTAGGACAGACATTCTCTGGAAACACCATATATTTT	CASSLGQTFSGNTIYF
TRBV7-9	TRBJ1-1	-	-	TGTGCCAGCAGCTTAATGGGCAGGGGTCTAGAAGCTTTCTTT	CASSLMGRGLEAFF
TRBV7-9	TRBJ2-4	TRBD1	-	TGTGCCAGCAGTTATGGACAGGGCTTCACCAAAAACATTCAGTACTTC	CASSYGQGFTKNIQYF
TRBV7-2	TRBJ1-2	TRBD1	-	TGTGCCAGCAGCCCTCAGGGGGGATGGAACTATGGCTACACCTTC	CASSPQGGWNYGYTF
TRBV7-9	TRBJ2-5	TRBD2	-	TGTGCCAGCAGCTTAGAACTACTAGCGAACCAAGAGACCCAGTACTTC	CASSLELLANQETQYF
TRBV7-7	TRBJ1-1	-	few	TGTGCCAGCAGCATGCGGGAGGGGACTGAAGCTTTCTTT	CASSMREGTEAFF
TRBV30	TRBJ1-1	TRBD1	-	TGTGCCTGGAGATTGGGAGGGACAGGAAACACTGAAGCTTTCTTT	CAWRLGGTGNTEAFF
TRBV5-1	TRBJ1-4	-	-	TGCGCCAGCAGCTTGGGAGTAAGGGGGAATGAAAAACTGTTTTTT	CASSLGVRGNEKLFF
TRBV6-1	TRBJ1-2	-	-	TGTGCCAGCAGTGTTGGCAGAGACTACTATGGCTACACCTTC	CASSVGRDYYGYTF
TRBV18	TRBJ2-2	TRBD2	-	TGTGCCAGCTCCCCGCGGACTAGCGGGGGCGCGAACACCGGGGAGCTGTTTTTT	CASSPRTSGGANTGELFF
TRBV7-9	TRBJ2-4	-	-	TGTGCCAGCAGCCACCGGACGCAGACCTTAGCCAAAAACATTCAGTACTTC	CASSHRTQTLAKNIQYF
TRBV2	TRBJ1-1	TRBD1	once	TGTGCCAGCAGTGAATTCGGGACAGGGATCGTCACTGAAGCTTTCTTT	CASSEFGTGIVTEAFF
TRBV5-4	TRBJ2-2	-	-	TGTGCCAGCAGCTTGCTTCGGCAGGGCGGAACCGGGGAGCTGTTTTTT	CASSLLRQGGTGELFF
TRBV6-5	TRBJ2-1	-	-	TGTGCCAGCAGCCCCCACCCGAATGAGCAGTTCTTC	CASSPHPNEQFF
TRBV21-1	TRBJ1-1	-	few	TGTGCCAGCAGCAAAGAGGGAGCTTTCTTT	CASSKEGAFF
TRBV2	TRBJ2-7	-	few	TGTGCCAGCAGTGGGGTGGAGCAGTACTTC	CASSGVEQYF
TRBV5-4	TRBJ2-5	-	-	TGTGCCAGCAGCTTCAAGGGCTTAGAGACCCAGTACTTC	CASSFKGLETQYF
TRBV7-3	TRBJ2-3	-	-	TGTGCCAGCAGCTTAACACCGGGGGCGACAGATACGCAGTATTTT	CASSLTPGATDTQYF
TRBV6-5	TRBJ1-1	-	-	TGTGCCAGAGGGGGGGCGGACGGAATGAACACTGAAGCTTTCTTT	CARGGADGMNTEAFF
TRBV11-2	TRBJ2-5	TRBD2	-	TGTGCCAGCAGCTTAGATGGACTAGCGAGAGAGACCCAGTACTTC	CASSLDGLARETQYF
TRBV19	TRBJ2-1	TRBD2	-	TGTGCCAGTAGTTCGAAGGCGGGACTAGCGGGGGGGCTTATTGAGCAGTTCTTC	CASSSKAGLAGGLIEQFF
TRBV4-1	TRBJ2-1	-	few	TGCGCCAGCAGCCAATCGGACTACAATGAGCAGTTCTTC	CASSQSDYNEQFF
TRBV10-1	TRBJ1-1	-	few	TGCGCCAGCAGTGATCGGGGACAAAGGAACACTGAAGCTTTCTTT	CASSDRGQRNTEAFF
TRBV19	TRBJ2-7	TRBD1	medium-sized	TGTGCCAGTAAACCCGGAGGGACAGGTACGACGCAGTACTTC	CASKPGGTGTTQYF
TRBV11-2	TRBJ2-5	-	-	TGTGCCAGCAGCTTAACGGCGGGGGCCCAAGAGACCCAGTACTTC	CASSLTAGAQETQYF
TRBV4-1	TRBJ1-4	-	medium-sized	TGCGCCAGCAGCCAAGACTACCGTTTGTTTTTT	CASSQDYRLFF
TRBV6-5	TRBJ2-3	-	-	TGTGCCAGCAGTTATTGGATTACAGATACGCAGTATTTT	CASSYWITDTQYF